The 14 T cell receptor beta chains below all came from one sample that was sequenced in a study of cytomegalovirus exposure and HLA in healthy donors. This PCR relied on a set of 60 Vbeta primers and 13 Jbeta primers. TCRdb keeps only in-frame clones here, not all; method: immunoSEQ multiplex PCR. The sample holds 120,000 or so clones, around 74% seen once. Source material: PBMCs. These receptor sequences come from a woman between 50 and 59 years old in good health and CMV-seropositive.

The rearrangement links TRBV27 to TRBJ2-7; tentatively, D is TRBD2 (5 bases). The CDR3 spans 14 residues. Trimming removed 7 bases from V and 0 bases from J, with 13 bases in between. Germline assignment: CDR1 MNHEY and CDR2 SMNVEV (reference sequence). Here the CDR3 DNA reads TGTGCCAGCATGAAGGACTGGGACTCCTACGAGCAGTACTTC. Its translation: CASMKDWDSYEQYF.

V is TRBV5-1 and J is TRBJ2-5; weak D call: TRBD1 (6 bases). Trimming took 0 bases from V and 7 from J, leaving 10 bases between them. Germline V gene sequence: CDR1 SGHRS, CDR2 YFSETQ. The CDR3 loop spans 13 amino acids. CDR3 DNA: TGCGCCAGCAGCTTGGCACAGGGCCGGACCCAGTACTTC. This gives the protein CASSLAQGRTQYF.

Of note for this clone: The sample contains more than one DNA sequence encoding this CDR3. The CDR3 bases are TGCGCCAGCAGCTTGGGAGGGGGATCACCCCTCCACTTT. Amino acid sequence: CASSLGGGSPLHF. The rearrangement links TRBV5-1 to TRBJ1-6, with D perhaps matching TRBD1 (6 bases). This CDR3 contains 13 residues. The germline V gene has CDR1 SGHRS and CDR2 YFSETQ. The V and J ends lost 0 bases and 10 bases respectively, with 8 bases between them.

This clone occurred a few times. CDR3 in amino acids: CASNNRGTNEKLFF. The DNA of the CDR3 is TGTGCCAGCAACAATCGGGGAACTAATGAAAAACTGTTTTTT. The chain combines TRBV2 with TRBJ1-4, with D unresolved. The V gene's germline CDR1 is SNHLY and CDR2 FYNNEI. The V gene lost 7 bases and the J gene lost 1 base, with 10 bases spanning the gap. The CDR3 extends over 14 amino acids.

The J gene is TRBJ2-4, the V gene TRBV15; 10 nucleotides match TRBD2. The V gene end was trimmed by 1 base and the J gene end by 0 bases; junction bases not matched to a gene: 6. The CDR3 contains 18 residues. CDR1 LNHNV and CDR2 YYDKDF come from the germline V gene (reference sequence). The CDR3 DNA is TGTGCCACCAGCAGAGTGGGGCTAGCGGGGGCAGCCAAAAACATTCAGTACTTC. Translation gives CATSRVGLAGAAKNIQYF. The full variable domain, with the rest looked up from reference TRBV15 and TRBJ2-4, is DAMVIQNPRYQVTQFGKPVTLSCSQTLNHNVMYWYQQKSSQAPKLLFHYYDKDFNNEADTPDNFQSRRPNTSFCFLDIRSPGLGDTAMYLCATSRVGLAGAAKNIQYFGAGTRLSVL.

This chain connects TRBV5-3 to TRBJ1-2, with D unclear. TRBV5-3 carries the ORF label, with uncertain function. V dropped 0 bases and J dropped 3 bases, with 12 bases sitting between them. This CDR3 region has 15 residues. CDR3 amino acids: CARSLARQADYGYTF. Here the CDR3 DNA reads TGTGCCAGAAGCTTGGCAAGGCAGGCTGACTATGGCTACACCTTC.

This chain links TRBV6-1 with TRBJ2-7, with D possibly TRBD2 on 6 matching bases. Germline V gives CDR1 MNHNS, CDR2 SASEGT. Trimming pared 5 bases from V and 6 bases from J, leaving 11 bases between. This CDR3 is 12 amino acids long. The CDR3 DNA reads as TGTGCCAGCAGTATAAGGGACTGCGAGCAGTACTTC. It translates to CASSIRDCEQYF.

V is TRBV5-1 and J is TRBJ2-5, with D perhaps matching TRBD2 (6 bases). Trimming pared 4 bases from V and 5 bases from J, leaving 18 bases between. From germline, CDR1 is SGHRS and CDR2 YFSETQ. CDR3 length equals 15 residues. CDR3 amino acids: CASSAQSSVQETQYF. The CDR3 DNA reads as TGCGCCAGCAGCGCCCAATCTAGCGTCCAGGAGACCCAGTACTTC. Full variable domain (rest looked up from reference TRBV5-1 and TRBJ2-5): KAGVTQTPRYLIKTRGQQVTLSCSPISGHRSVSWYQQTPGQGLQFLFEYFSETQRNKGNFPGRFSGRQFSNSRSEMNVSTLELGDSALYLCASSAQSSVQETQYFGPGTRLLVL.

The CDR3 DNA reads as TGTGCCAGCAGCCGGGGACAGGGAGTGAACACCGGGGAGCTGTTTTTT. It is translated as CASSRGQGVNTGELFF. The chain combines TRBV7-6 with TRBJ2-2, with TRBD1 matching over 9 bases. CDR1 and CDR2 (germline): SGHVS, FNYEAQ. The CDR3 is made up of 16 amino acids. The J segment lost 1 base and the V segment lost 5 bases, leaving 5 bases of the junction unmatched. Full variable domain (rest looked up from reference TRBV7-6 and TRBJ2-2): GAGVSQSPRYKVTKRGQDVALRCDPISGHVSLYWYRQALGQGPEFLTYFNYEAQQDKSGLPNDRFSAERPEGSISTLTIQRTEQRDSAMYRCASSRGQGVNTGELFFGEGSRLTVL.

This clone is medium-sized (0.01 to 0.1%). J is TRBJ2-5 and V is TRBV6-5; D may be TRBD1 (6 bases). The CDR3 is 14 amino acids. Germline loops: CDR1 MNHEY, CDR2 SVGAGI. Trimming took 6 bases from V and 5 from J, leaving 16 bases between them. The CDR3 protein is CASSLDFRGETQYF. The CDR3 DNA sequence: TGTGCCAGCAGCCTCGACTTTAGGGGGGAGACCCAGTACTTC.

Here the CDR3 reads CASSAWTSGADTQYF. The DNA of the CDR3 is TGTGCCAGCAGCGCATGGACTAGCGGGGCAGATACGCAGTATTTT. V is TRBV9 and J is TRBJ2-3, with TRBD2 identical over 12 bases. V lost 3 bases to trimming and J lost 4 bases; unmatched junction nucleotides: 3. This CDR3 region has 15 residues. Germline-derived CDR1 and CDR2 are SGDLS and YYNGEE.

This clone was recorded a few times. For the CDR3, the DNA is TGCGCCAGCAGTGAAAGCATCTCTGGAAACACCATATATTTT. Protein product: CASSESISGNTIYF. This chain joins TRBV10-2 and TRBJ1-3; D ambiguous. Germline V gene sequence: CDR1 WSHSY, CDR2 SAAADI. Trimming took 3 bases from V and 0 from J, leaving 6 bases between them. This CDR3 contains 14 residues.

This sequence joins TRBV5-6 and TRBJ2-5, with D perhaps TRBD2 (6 bases). V lost 4 bases to trimming and J lost 3 bases, with 19 bases between them. Germline loops: CDR1 SGHDT, CDR2 YYEEEE. The length of the CDR3 is 16 residues. CDR3 residues: CASSKPAGTYKETQYF. CDR3 nucleotides: TGTGCCAGCAGCAAGCCTGCCGGGACTTATAAAGAGACCCAGTACTTC.

This clone showed up just a few times. V gene TRBV7-2 combines with J gene TRBJ2-7; 10 nucleotides agree with TRBD2. The CDR3 contains 16 residues. Trimming at V came to 1 base and at J to 4 bases, leaving 7 bases not matched to a gene. Germline assignment: CDR1 SGHTA and CDR2 FQGNSA. CDR3 nucleotide sequence: TGTGCCAGCAGCTTAGGAGCCAGCGGGGGGGCGTACGAGCAGTACTTC. This encodes CASSLGASGGAYEQYF.